The entry below describes one T cell receptor (beta chain). This sample is drawn from a study of T cell changes during pregnancy in multiple sclerosis. The germline CDR1 and CDR2 sequences are SEHNR and FQNEAQ (reference sequence). The CDR3 loop spans 14 amino acids. V was pared by 8 bases and J by 4 bases, with 6 bases of the junction left unmatched. Using immunoSEQ multiplex PCR, the repertoire was profiled, and TCRdb retains in-frame clones only, with some absent. The sample carries roughly 37,000 clones, about nine tenths recorded once. The material was CD4+ T cells from peripheral blood mononuclear cells, obtained in the second trimester of pregnancy. The chain carries TRBV7-9 and TRBJ2-5; 11 bases map to TRBD2. This receptor was identified in a female donor in good health, enrolled as a control in a pregnancy study. The CDR3 DNA sequence: TGTGCCAGCGGGACCGGACTAGCGGGAGAGACCCAGTACTTC. This gives the protein CASGTGLAGETQYF.